A selection of T cell receptor beta chains follows, all from one sample in a study of shared clonotypes between healthy human individuals. The protocol was immunoSEQ multiplex PCR, while the TCRdb copy is restricted to in-frame clones and leaves out a portion. The table includes about 2.2 million clones, just under 95% detected once. Sequencing used naive CD8+ T cells from PBMCs. These TCRs come from a man between 18 and 35 years old in good health. Some clones in this sample may be carry-over from other donors' samples. Each CDR3 is given with its conserved first and last residue. D genes are given only for firm matches. Where a row states a size, it is once, few, many or the class of an expanded clone; other rows omit it.

d_gene	j_gene	v_gene	abundance	CDR3nt	CDR3aa
-	TRBJ2-3	TRBV5-4	-	TGTGCCAGCACCCCGCAAGCGGAGACGGTCACAGATACGCAGTATTTT	CASTPQAETVTDTQYF
-	TRBJ1-2	TRBV14	few	TGTGCCAGCAGCCAAGGGGATCGGCAGGGTGACTTC	CASSQGDRQGDF
-	TRBJ2-1	TRBV4-1	-	TGCGCCAGCAGCCAAGTCGGGCAGCGTCCCTACAATGAGCAGTTCTTC	CASSQVGQRPYNEQFF
TRBD2	TRBJ2-1	TRBV5-6	-	TGTGCCAGCAGCTTGGGGACTAGCCTCAATGAGCAGTTCTTC	CASSLGTSLNEQFF
-	TRBJ2-5	TRBV4-1	-	TGCGCCAGCAGCCGGTCCCTCGGGGGTAGGCCTAAGGAGACCCAGTACTTC	CASSRSLGGRPKETQYF
TRBD2	TRBJ2-1	TRBV7-9	-	TGTGCCAGCAGCTTAGCGCGGGCTAGCGGGAGTAATGAGCAGTTCTTC	CASSLARASGSNEQFF
TRBD1	TRBJ1-2	TRBV11-2	-	TGTGCCAGCAGCCTCGACCCGGGACAGGGATCTAACTATGGCTACACCTTC	CASSLDPGQGSNYGYTF
-	TRBJ2-7	TRBV7-8	-	TGTGCCAGCAGCCAAATACAGGGTTCGGGCGACTACGAGCAGTACTTC	CASSQIQGSGDYEQYF
-	TRBJ1-2	TRBV10-3	-	TGTGCCATCAGTGAGTCGAGGGAATTCTATGGCTACACCTTC	CAISESREFYGYTF
TRBD2	TRBJ2-7	TRBV2	-	TGTGCCAGCAGTGAACTAGCGGGAGGGCCTTACGAGCAGTACTTC	CASSELAGGPYEQYF
-	TRBJ2-1	TRBV5-1	-	TGCGCCAGCAGCTTGGAGGGAGGATCCTACAATGAGCAGTTCTTC	CASSLEGGSYNEQFF
-	TRBJ1-2	TRBV9	-	TGTGCCAGCAGCGTAGAAATCAGGGACTGTGACCATGGCTACACCTTC	CASSVEIRDCDHGYTF
TRBD2	TRBJ2-3	TRBV9	-	TGTGCCAGCAGCGTAGGGACTAGCGGGAGAATAACGGATACGCAGTATTTT	CASSVGTSGRITDTQYF
TRBD2	TRBJ2-1	TRBV27	-	TGTGCCAGCAGTTCTAGCGGGAGTGGCAATGAGCAGTTCTTC	CASSSSGSGNEQFF
-	TRBJ2-1	TRBV4-3	-	TGCGCCAGCAGCCAAGAGCGATCGGGACGGAGCTCCTACAATGAGCAGTTCTTC	CASSQERSGRSSYNEQFF
-	TRBJ2-5	TRBV28	-	TGTGCCAGCAGTGATCTGAAGTTGAATCGTCTTGGGGGCCAAGAGACCCAGTACTTC	CASSDLKLNRLGGQETQYF
TRBD1	TRBJ1-5	TRBV19	-	TGTGCCAGTACTCTAAAGGACAGGGGTTTCAGCAATCAGCCCCAGCATTTT	CASTLKDRGFSNQPQHF